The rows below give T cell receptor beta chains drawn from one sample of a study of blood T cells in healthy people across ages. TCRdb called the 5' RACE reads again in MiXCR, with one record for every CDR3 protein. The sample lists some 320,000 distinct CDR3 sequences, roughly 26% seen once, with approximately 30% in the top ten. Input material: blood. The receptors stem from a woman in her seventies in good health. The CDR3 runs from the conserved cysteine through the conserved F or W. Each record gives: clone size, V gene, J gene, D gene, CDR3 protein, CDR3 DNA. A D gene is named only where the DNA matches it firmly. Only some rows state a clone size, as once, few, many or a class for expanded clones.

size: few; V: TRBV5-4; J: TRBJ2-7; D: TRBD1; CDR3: CASSTDRGEQYF; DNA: TGTGCCAGCAGTACCGACAGGGGCGAGCAGTACTTC
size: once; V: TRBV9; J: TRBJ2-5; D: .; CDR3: CAISVSGIQETQYF; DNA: TGTGCCATCAGCGTCTCCGGGATCCAAGAGACCCAGTACTTC
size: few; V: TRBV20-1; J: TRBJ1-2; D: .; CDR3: CSTRQATNYGYTF; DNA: TGCAGTACGAGACAGGCGACTAACTATGGCTACACCTTC
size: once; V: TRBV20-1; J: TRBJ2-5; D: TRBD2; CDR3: CSARRLAGETQYF; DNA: TGCAGTGCTAGGAGACTAGCGGGGGAGACCCAGTACTTC
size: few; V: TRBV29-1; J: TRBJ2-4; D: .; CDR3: CSVPDPREAKNIQYF; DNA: TGCAGCGTCCCTGACCCCCGGGAGGCCAAAAACATTCAGTACTTC
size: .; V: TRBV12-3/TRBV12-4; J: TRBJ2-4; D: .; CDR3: CASSSTGVAKNIQYF; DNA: TGTGCCAGCAGTTCTACGGGCGTAGCCAAAAACATTCAGTACTTC
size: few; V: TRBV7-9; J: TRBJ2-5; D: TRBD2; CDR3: CASSLELAGGPQTQYF; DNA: TGTGCCAGCAGCTTAGAACTAGCGGGAGGGCCGCAGACCCAGTACTTC
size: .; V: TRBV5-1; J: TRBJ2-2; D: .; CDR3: CASSLGRLNTGELFF; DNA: TGCGCCAGCAGCTTGGGCCGATTGAACACCGGGGAGCTGTTTTTT
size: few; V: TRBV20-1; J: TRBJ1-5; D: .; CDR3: CSAPGDSNQPQHF; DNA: TGCAGTGCCCCGGGGGATAGCAATCAGCCCCAGCATTTT
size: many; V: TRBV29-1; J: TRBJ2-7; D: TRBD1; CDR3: CSVGGQGGEQYF; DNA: TGCAGCGTTGGGGGACAGGGTGGCGAGCAGTACTTC
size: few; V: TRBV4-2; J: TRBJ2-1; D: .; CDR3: CASSPGLVGYEQLF; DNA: TGTGCCAGCAGCCCGGGACTGGTGGGCTATGAGCAGCTCTTC
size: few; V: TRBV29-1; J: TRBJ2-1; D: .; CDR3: CSVAGVAYNEQFF; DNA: TGCAGCGTTGCGGGAGTGGCTTACAATGAGCAGTTCTTC
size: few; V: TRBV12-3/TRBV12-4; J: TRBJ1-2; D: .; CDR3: CASSDDLRGYGYTF; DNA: TGTGCCAGCAGTGACGACCTGCGAGGCTATGGCTACACCTTC
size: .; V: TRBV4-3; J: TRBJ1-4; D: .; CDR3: CASSPRAERGEKLFF; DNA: TGCGCCAGCAGCCCCCGGGCCGAGAGGGGTGAAAAACTGTTTTTT
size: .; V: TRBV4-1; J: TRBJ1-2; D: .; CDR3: CASSQADSFNYGYTF; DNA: TGCGCCAGCAGCCAAGCGGACAGCTTTAACTATGGCTACACCTTC
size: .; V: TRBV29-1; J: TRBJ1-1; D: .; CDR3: CSVESFDMTEAFF; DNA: TGCAGCGTTGAAAGCTTTGACATGACTGAAGCTTTCTTT
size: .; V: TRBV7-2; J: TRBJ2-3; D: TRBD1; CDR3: CASSPGQGAGDTQYF; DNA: TGTGCCAGCAGCCCAGGACAGGGGGCCGGAGATACGCAGTATTTT
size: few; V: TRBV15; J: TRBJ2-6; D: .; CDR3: CATSRDRVGANVLTF; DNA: TGTGCCACCAGCAGAGATAGGGTTGGGGCCAACGTCCTGACTTTC
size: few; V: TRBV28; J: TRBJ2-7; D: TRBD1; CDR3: CASRASGQGKVEQYF; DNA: TGTGCCAGCCGCGCTTCGGGACAGGGAAAAGTCGAGCAGTACTTC
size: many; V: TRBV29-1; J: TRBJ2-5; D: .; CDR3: CSVVSLETQYF; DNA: TGCAGCGTTGTTTCTCTAGAGACCCAGTACTTC
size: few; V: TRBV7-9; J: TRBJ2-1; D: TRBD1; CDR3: CASSSATGGVYNEQFF; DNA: TGTGCCAGCAGCTCAGCTACAGGGGGAGTCTACAATGAGCAGTTCTTC
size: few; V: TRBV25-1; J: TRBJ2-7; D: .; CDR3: CASSIGLDSYEQYF; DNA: TGTGCCAGCAGTATCGGACTGGACTCCTACGAGCAGTACTTC
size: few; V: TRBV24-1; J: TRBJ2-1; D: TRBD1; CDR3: CATSDPSRQGYYNEQFF; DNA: TGTGCCACCAGCGATCCTTCGCGACAGGGTTACTACAATGAGCAGTTCTTC
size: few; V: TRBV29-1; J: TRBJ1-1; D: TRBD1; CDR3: CSVSWGQGSEAFF; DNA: TGCAGCGTTTCTTGGGGACAGGGCTCTGAAGCTTTCTTT
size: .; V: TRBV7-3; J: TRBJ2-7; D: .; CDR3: CASSPDRDPGYEQYF; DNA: TGTGCCAGCAGCCCCGACCGGGACCCCGGCTACGAGCAGTACTTC
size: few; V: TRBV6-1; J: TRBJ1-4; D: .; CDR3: CASSENGQKGKLFF; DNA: TGTGCCAGCAGTGAAAATGGGCAGAAGGGAAAACTGTTTTTT
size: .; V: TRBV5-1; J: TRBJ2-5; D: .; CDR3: CAGSTGHQQETQYF; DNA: TGCGCCGGCAGCACGGGACACCAACAAGAGACCCAGTACTTC
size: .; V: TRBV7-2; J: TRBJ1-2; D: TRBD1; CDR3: CASSKSSGTALLGYTF; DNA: TGTGCCAGCAGCAAGAGCTCCGGGACAGCCCTTCTCGGCTACACCTTC
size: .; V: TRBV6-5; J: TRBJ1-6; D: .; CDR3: CVSSYEDNSPLHF; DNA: TGTGTCAGCAGTTATGAGGATAATTCACCCCTCCACTTT
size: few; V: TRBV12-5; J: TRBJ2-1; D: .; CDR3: CASGYLDNEQFF; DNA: TGTGCTAGTGGTTACCTCGACAATGAGCAGTTCTTC
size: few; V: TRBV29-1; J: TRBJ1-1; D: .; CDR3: CSAEGELNTEAFF; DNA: TGCAGCGCCGAGGGGGAACTGAACACTGAAGCTTTCTTT
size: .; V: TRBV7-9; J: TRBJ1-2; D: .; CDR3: CASSFGGAEGYTF; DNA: TGTGCCAGCAGCTTTGGCGGGGCTGAGGGCTACACCTTC
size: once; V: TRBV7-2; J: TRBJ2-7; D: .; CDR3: CASSFGSGGDYEQYF; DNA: TGTGCCAGCAGCTTTGGGTCAGGGGGGGACTACGAGCAGTACTTC
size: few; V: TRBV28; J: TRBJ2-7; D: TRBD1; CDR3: CASSLGVDRETYEQYF; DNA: TGTGCCAGCAGTTTGGGAGTGGACAGGGAGACCTACGAGCAGTACTTC
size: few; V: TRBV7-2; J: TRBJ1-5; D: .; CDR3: CASSLGDHNQPQHF; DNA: TGTGCCAGCAGCTTAGGGGACCACAATCAGCCCCAGCATTTT
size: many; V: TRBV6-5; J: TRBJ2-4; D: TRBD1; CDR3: CASRLSRTGQGIQYF; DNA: TGTGCCAGCAGACTAAGCAGGACAGGGCAAGGCATTCAGTACTTC
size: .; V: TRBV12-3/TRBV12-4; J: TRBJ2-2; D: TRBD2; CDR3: CASSLGLAGGAGELFF; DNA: TGTGCCAGCAGTCTGGGACTAGCGGGAGGGGCCGGGGAGCTGTTTTTT
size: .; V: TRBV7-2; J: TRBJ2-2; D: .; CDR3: CASSLPGVSNTGELFF; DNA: TGTGCCAGCAGCTTGCCAGGGGTGTCGAACACCGGGGAGCTGTTTTTT
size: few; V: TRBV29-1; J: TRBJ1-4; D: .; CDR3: CSGSGANEKLFF; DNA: TGCAGCGGGTCGGGGGCTAATGAAAAACTGTTTTTT
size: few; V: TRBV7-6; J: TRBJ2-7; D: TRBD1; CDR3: CASSQHPGQGSSYEQYF; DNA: TGTGCCAGCAGCCAACACCCGGGACAGGGGAGCTCCTACGAGCAGTACTTC
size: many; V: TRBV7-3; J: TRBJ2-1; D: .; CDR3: CASSFGGLSSYNEQFF; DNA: TGTGCCAGCAGCTTCGGCGGGCTGAGCTCCTACAATGAGCAGTTCTTC
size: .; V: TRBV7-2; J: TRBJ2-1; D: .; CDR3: CASSFKQSSYNEQFF; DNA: TGTGCCAGCAGTTTCAAACAAAGCTCCTACAATGAGCAGTTCTTC
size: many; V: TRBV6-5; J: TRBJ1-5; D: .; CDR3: CASSYGAGAQPQHF; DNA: TGTGCCAGCAGTTACGGGGCGGGGGCACAGCCCCAGCATTTT
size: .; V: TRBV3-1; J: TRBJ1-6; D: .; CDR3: CASSPSNGGPNSPLHF; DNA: TGTGCCAGCAGCCCCTCGAATGGGGGACCTAATTCACCCCTCCACTTT
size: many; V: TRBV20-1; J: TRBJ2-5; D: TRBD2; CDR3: CSASLREGRETQYF; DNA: TGCAGTGCTAGTCTGCGGGAGGGCCGAGAGACCCAGTACTTC
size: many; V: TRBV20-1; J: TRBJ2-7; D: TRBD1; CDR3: CSANRGNLGYEQYF; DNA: TGCAGCGCTAACAGGGGAAACCTGGGCTACGAGCAGTACTTC
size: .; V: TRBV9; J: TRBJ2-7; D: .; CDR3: CASSPDGWEQYF; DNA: TGTGCCAGCAGCCCCGATGGATGGGAGCAGTACTTC
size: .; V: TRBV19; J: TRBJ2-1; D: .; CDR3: CASSIPPPNSYNEQFF; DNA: TGTGCCAGTAGTATTCCGCCCCCCAATTCCTACAATGAGCAGTTCTTC
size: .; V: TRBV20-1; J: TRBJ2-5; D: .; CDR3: CSTRDQFLAVETQYF; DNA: TGCAGTACTAGAGATCAATTTTTAGCGGTAGAGACCCAGTACTTC
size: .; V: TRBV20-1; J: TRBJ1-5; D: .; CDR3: CSASGDSNQPQHF; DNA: TGCAGTGCTAGCGGGGACAGCAATCAGCCCCAGCATTTT
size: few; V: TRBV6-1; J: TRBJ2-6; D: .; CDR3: CASSEDSSGANVLTF; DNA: TGTGCCAGCAGTGAAGACAGCTCTGGGGCCAACGTCCTGACTTTC
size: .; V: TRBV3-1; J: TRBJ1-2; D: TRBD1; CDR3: CASSQTGGRYYGYTF; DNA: TGTGCCAGCAGCCAAACAGGGGGCAGGTACTATGGCTACACCTTC
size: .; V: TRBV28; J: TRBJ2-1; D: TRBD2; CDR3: CASCPGTSGSFNEQFF; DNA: TGTGCCAGCTGCCCCGGGACTAGCGGGAGTTTCAATGAGCAGTTCTTC